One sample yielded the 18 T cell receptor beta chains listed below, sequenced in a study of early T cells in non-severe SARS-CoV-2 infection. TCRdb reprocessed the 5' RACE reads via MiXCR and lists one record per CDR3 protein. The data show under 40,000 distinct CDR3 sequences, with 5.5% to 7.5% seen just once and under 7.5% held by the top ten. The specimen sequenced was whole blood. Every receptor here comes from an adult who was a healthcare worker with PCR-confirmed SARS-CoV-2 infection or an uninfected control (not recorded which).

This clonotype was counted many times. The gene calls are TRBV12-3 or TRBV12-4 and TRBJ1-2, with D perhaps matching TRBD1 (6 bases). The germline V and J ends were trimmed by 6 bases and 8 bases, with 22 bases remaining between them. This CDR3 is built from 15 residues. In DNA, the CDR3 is TGTGCCAGCAGCCTTGGAGGCGGGGGGCTGAGGGGCTACACCTTC. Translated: CASSLGGGGLRGYTF.

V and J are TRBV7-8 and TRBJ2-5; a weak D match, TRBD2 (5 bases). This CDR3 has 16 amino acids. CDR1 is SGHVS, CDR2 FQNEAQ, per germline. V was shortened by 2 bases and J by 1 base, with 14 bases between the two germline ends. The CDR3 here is CASSLLIKGVQETQYF. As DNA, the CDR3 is TGTGCCAGCAGCTTATTGATCAAGGGAGTCCAAGAGACCCAGTACTTC.

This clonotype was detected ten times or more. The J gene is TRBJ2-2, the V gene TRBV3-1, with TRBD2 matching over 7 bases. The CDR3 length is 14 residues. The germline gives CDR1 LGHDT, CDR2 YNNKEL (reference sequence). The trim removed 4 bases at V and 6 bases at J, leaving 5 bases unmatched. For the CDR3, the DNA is TGTGCCAGCAGCCCGCGCGGGAGTTCCGGGGAGCTGTTTTTT. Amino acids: CASSPRGSSGELFF.

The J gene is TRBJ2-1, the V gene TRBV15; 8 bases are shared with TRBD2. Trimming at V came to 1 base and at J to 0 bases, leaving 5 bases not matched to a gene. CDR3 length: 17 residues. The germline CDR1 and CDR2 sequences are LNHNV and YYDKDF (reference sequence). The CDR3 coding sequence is TGTGCCACCAGCAGAGCTCCGGGAGGGAGCTCCTACAATGAGCAGTTCTTC. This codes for CATSRAPGGSSYNEQFF.

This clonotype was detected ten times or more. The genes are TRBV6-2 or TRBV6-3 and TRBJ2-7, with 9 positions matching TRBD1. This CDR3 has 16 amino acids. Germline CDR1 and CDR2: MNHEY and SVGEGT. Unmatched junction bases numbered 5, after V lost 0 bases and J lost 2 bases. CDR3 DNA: TGTGCCAGCAGTTACTCTGAGGACAGGGGCGCCTACGAGCAGTACTTC. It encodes CASSYSEDRGAYEQYF.

For the CDR3, the DNA is TGTGCCAGCAAGGGTCAGCGAGGTTCCTACAATGAGCAGTTCTTC. Amino acid sequence: CASKGQRGSYNEQFF. J is TRBJ2-1 and V is TRBV28, with D unresolved. The CDR3 covers 15 residues. CDR1 and CDR2 from the germline V gene are MDHEN and SYDVKM. The V and J ends lost 7 bases and 1 base respectively, with 14 bases between them.

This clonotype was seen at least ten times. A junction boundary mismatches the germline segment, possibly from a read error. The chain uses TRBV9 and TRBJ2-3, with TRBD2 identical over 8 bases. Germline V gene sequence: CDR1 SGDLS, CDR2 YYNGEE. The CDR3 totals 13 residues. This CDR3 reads CASSRTSRDTQYF. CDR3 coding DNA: TGTGCCAGCAGCCGGACTAGCAGAGATACGCAGTATTTT.

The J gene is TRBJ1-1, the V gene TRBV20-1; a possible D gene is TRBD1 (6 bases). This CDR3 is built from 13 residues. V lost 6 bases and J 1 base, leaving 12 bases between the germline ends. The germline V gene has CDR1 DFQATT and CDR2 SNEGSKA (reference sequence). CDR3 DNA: TGCAGTGCCAGGGGACCGAGGAACACTGAAGCTTTCTTT. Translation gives CSARGPRNTEAFF.

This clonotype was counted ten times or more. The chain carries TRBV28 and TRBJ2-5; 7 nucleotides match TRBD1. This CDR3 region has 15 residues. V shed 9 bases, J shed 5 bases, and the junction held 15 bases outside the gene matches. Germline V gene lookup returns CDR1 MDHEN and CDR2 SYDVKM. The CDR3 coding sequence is TGTGCCAGTCGGCCGGGGACAGCGGCGTGGGAGACCCAGTACTTC. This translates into CASRPGTAAWETQYF.

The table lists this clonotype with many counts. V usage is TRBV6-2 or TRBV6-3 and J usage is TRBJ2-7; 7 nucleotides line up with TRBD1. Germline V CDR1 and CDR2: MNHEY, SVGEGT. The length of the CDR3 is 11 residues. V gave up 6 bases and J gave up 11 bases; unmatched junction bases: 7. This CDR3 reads CASSARDSKYF. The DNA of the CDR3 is TGTGCCAGCAGCGCCCGGGACAGCAAGTACTTC.

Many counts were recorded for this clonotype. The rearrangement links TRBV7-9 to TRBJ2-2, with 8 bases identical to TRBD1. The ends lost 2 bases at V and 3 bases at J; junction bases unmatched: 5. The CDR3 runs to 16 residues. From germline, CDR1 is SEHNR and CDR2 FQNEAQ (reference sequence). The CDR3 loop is CASSLRWTGYTGELFF. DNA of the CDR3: TGTGCCAGCAGCTTACGCTGGACAGGGTACACCGGGGAGCTGTTTTTT.

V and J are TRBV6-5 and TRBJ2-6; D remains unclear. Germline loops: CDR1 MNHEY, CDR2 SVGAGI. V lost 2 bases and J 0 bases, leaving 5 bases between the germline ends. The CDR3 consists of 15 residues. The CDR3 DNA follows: TGTGCCAGCAGTTACCTGAGCTCTGGGGCCAACGTCCTGACTTTC. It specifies CASSYLSSGANVLTF.

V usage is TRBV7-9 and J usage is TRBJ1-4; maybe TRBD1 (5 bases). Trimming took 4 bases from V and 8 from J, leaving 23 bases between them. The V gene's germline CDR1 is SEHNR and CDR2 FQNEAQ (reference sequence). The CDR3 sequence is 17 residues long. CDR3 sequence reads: CASSYPGTANLGEKLFF. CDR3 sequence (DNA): TGTGCCAGCAGCTATCCCGGGACGGCCAATCTGGGGGAAAAACTGTTTTTT.

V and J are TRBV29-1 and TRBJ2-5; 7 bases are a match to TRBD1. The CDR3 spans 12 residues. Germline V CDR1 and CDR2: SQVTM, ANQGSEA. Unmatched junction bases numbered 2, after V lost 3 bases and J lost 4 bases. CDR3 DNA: TGCAGCGTTGAGGACAGGAGAGAGACCCAGTACTTC. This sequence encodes CSVEDRRETQYF. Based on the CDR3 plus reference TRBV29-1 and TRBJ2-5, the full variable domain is SAVISQKPSRDICQRGTSLTIQCQVDSQVTMMFWYRQQPGQSLTLIATANQGSEATYESGFVIDKFPISRPNLTFSTLTVSNMSPEDSSIYLCSVEDRRETQYFGPGTRLLVL.

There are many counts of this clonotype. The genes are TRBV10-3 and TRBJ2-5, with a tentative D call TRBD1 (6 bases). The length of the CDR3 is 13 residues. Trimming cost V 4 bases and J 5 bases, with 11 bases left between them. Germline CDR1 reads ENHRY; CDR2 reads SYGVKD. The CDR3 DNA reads TGTGCCATCAGTGCAGGGGACGTGGAGACCCAGTACTTC. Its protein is CAISAGDVETQYF.

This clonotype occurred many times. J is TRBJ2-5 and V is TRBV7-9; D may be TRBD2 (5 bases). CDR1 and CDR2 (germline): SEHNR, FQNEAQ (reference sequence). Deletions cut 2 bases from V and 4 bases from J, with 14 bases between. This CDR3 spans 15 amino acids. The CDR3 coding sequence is TGTGCCAGCAGCTTATCTCGCCGCGGGCCAGAGACCCAGTACTTC. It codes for CASSLSRRGPETQYF.

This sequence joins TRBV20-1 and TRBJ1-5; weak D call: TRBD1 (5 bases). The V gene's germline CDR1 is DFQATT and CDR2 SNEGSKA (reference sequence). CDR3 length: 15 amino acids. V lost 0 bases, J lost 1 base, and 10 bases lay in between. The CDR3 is CSARDLGHSNQPQHF. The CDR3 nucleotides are TGCAGTGCTAGAGATCTAGGACACAGCAATCAGCCCCAGCATTTT.

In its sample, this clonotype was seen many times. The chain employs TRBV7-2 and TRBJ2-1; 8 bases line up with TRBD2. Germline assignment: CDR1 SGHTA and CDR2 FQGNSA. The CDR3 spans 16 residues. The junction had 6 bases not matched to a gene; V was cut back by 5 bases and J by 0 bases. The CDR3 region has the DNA TGTGCCAGCAGCGCATTAGCGGGAACCTCCTACAATGAGCAGTTCTTC. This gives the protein CASSALAGTSYNEQFF.